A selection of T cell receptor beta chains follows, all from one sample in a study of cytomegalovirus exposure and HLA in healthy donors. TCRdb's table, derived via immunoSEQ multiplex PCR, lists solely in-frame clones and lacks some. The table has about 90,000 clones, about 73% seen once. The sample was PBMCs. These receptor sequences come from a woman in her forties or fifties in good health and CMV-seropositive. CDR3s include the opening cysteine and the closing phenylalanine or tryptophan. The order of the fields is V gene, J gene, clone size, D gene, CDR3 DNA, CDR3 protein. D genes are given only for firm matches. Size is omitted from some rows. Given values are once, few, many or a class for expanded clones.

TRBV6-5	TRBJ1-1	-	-	TGTGCCAGCAGTGAATTGGGGGCTGCTTTCTTT	CASSELGAAFF
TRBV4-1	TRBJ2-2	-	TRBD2	TGCGCCAGCAGCCCAACAAGAATTAGCGGGAGAGTCACCGGGGAGCTGTTTTTT	CASSPTRISGRVTGELFF
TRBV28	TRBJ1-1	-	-	TGTGCCAGCAGTTCGTTCCAGGGGCAGGGCACTGAAGCTTTCTTT	CASSSFQGQGTEAFF
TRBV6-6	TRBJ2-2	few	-	TGTGCCAGCTCTGGGGGACTCACCGGGGAGCTGTTTTTT	CASSGGLTGELFF
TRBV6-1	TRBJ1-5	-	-	TGTGCCAGCAGTTCCCCTCTTATCGGTCAGCCCCAGCATTTT	CASSSPLIGQPQHF
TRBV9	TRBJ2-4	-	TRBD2	TGTGCCAGCAGCGTGGGTGAGTCTAGCGGGAGGAACATTCAGTACTTC	CASSVGESSGRNIQYF
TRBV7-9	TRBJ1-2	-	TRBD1	TGTTCCAGCAGCTTAGCCGTTGGGACAGGGGCTCATAGTGAAGGCTACACCTTC	CSSSLAVGTGAHSEGYTF
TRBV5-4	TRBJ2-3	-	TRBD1	TGTGCCAGCAGACAGGGGACAGCTGCGGTTGATACGCAGTATTTT	CASRQGTAAVDTQYF
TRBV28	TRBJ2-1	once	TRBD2	TGTGCCAGCAGTTCCCCTAGCGGGAGAAACAATGAGCAGTTCTTC	CASSSPSGRNNEQFF
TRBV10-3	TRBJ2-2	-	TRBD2	TGTGCCATCACCGGGACTAGCGGGAGTGCCGGGGAGCTGTTTTTT	CAITGTSGSAGELFF
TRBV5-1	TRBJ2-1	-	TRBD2	TGCGCCAGCAGTTGGCGGGAGGGCTTTGAGCAGTTCTTC	CASSWREGFEQFF
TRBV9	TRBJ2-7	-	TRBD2	TGTGCCAGCAGCTTGGGGGGGACCTACGAGCAGTACTTC	CASSLGGTYEQYF
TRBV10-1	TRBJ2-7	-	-	TGCGCCAGCAGTGGCAGGGAACCCTACGAGCAGTACTTC	CASSGREPYEQYF
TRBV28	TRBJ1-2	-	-	TGTGCCAGCAGTTTAGTGAGGGTAGGCTACACCTTC	CASSLVRVGYTF
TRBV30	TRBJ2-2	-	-	TGTGCCTCCGGGACACCGAACACCGGGGAGCTGTTTTTT	CASGTPNTGELFF
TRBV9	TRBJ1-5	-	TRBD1	TGTGCCAGCAGCGTCGGGACAGGGGGCAATCAGCCCCAGCATTTT	CASSVGTGGNQPQHF
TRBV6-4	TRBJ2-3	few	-	TGTGCCAGCAGTGACTCAACTAGCCGAGACACAGATACGCAGTATTTT	CASSDSTSRDTDTQYF
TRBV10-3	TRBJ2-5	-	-	TGTGCCATCTCCCCTGGACAGGGAGGGGGAAGAGAGACCCAGTACTTC	CAISPGQGGGRETQYF
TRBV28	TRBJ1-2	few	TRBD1	TGTGCCAGCAGTACCGGACAGGGCCCGGTTGGCTACACCTTC	CASSTGQGPVGYTF
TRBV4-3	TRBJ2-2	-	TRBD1	TGCGCCAGCAGCCGAGGGGGCACGGACACCGGGGAGCTGTTTTTT	CASSRGGTDTGELFF
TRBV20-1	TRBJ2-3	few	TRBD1	TGCAGTGCTAACAGGGGTGATACGCAGTATTTT	CSANRGDTQYF
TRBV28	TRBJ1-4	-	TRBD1	TGTGCCAGCAGGGGGACAGGGAATGAAAAACTGTTTTTT	CASRGTGNEKLFF
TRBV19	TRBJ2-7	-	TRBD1	TGTGCTACAGGGACAGCAAAGGGTATGGGCTACGAGCAGTACTTC	CATGTAKGMGYEQYF
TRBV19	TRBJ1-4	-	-	TGTGCCAGTAGTATAGGAGTTCTGGGCGAAAAACTGTTTTTT	CASSIGVLGEKLFF
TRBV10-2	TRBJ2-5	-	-	TGCGCCAGCAGGCTCAACAGGGTTTTGGAGACCCAGTACTTC	CASRLNRVLETQYF
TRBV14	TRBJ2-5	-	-	TGTGCCAGCAGCCAAGAGTCCCCGGGACGGCCGACTAGTCAGTGGTACCAAGAGACCCAGTACTTC	CASSQESPGRPTSQWYQETQYF
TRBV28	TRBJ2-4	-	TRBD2	TGTGCCAGCAGTAGTCTAGCGGGGTCATCCAAAAACATTCAGTACTTC	CASSSLAGSSKNIQYF
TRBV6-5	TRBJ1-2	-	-	TGTGCCAGCAGCTCCCGGGTGGGTGGCTACACCTTC	CASSSRVGGYTF
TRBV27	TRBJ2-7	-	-	TGTGCCAGCGGTGCATCGTACAGGGACTCCTACGAGCAGTACTTC	CASGASYRDSYEQYF
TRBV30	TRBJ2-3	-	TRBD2	TGTGCCTGCCCGGGACTAGCGGCCACAGATACGCAGTATTTT	CACPGLAATDTQYF
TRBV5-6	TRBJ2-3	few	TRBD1	TGTGCCAGCAGTTCCGGGACAGGGGACCTCACAGATACGCAGTATTTT	CASSSGTGDLTDTQYF
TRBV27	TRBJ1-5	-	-	TGTGCCAGCAGTTTACTGGGGCAGGGTCAGCCCCAGCATTTT	CASSLLGQGQPQHF
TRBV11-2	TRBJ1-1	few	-	TGTGCCAGCAGCCGCGGGTATAGGACTACGGAAGCTTTCTTT	CASSRGYRTTEAFF
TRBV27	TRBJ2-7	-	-	TGTGCCAGCGGTCCATCGGCGGGTGGCGAGCAGTACTTC	CASGPSAGGEQYF
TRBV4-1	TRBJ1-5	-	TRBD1	TGCGCCAGCAGCCCGCGACAGGGGAACAATCAGCCCCAGCATTTT	CASSPRQGNNQPQHF
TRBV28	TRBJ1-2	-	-	TGTGCCAGCAGCAACAGACCCCGCGCACATTCAGGGGGCTACACCTTC	CASSNRPRAHSGGYTF
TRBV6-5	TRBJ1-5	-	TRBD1	TGTGCCAGCAGTTACGTGGCAGGGGGCGATCAGCCCCAGCATTTT	CASSYVAGGDQPQHF
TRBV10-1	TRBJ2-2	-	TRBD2	TGCGCCAGCAGCGAACTAGCGGGAGGGCCAACCGGGGAGCTGTTTTTT	CASSELAGGPTGELFF
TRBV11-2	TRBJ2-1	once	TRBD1	TGTGCCAGCAGCTCCACAGGGGGAAGGGCTAATGAGCAGTTCTTC	CASSSTGGRANEQFF
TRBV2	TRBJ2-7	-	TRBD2	TGTGCCAGCAGTGAAAGGGGCTTTGCGGGAGTCGTCGGGGGTTCTAGGGCTCTGCAGTACTTC	CASSERGFAGVVGGSRALQYF